This T cell receptor beta chain was recovered during a study of tumor-infiltrating lymphocytes in primary liver carcinoma. Overall study: With diameters of about 4 to 11 cm, tumors were stage T1-T3 N0M0. Tissue type made little difference to sample yields of roughly 3.65 to 7.13 million productive TCRbeta reads.

A word on this clonotype: What it recognizes is unknown.

Germline DNA was also extracted, while the blood RNA originated from unsorted whole blood. The collection of approximately 3.7 milliliters of peripheral blood preceded surgery. V dropped 4 bases and J dropped 5; count of bases not matched to a gene: 9. The CDR3 covers 18 residues. Total RNA amounting to roughly 450 ng was the source from which TCR beta cDNA was made with a constant-region primer. The TCR beta library was amplified through three nested multiplex PCR rounds in a modified ARM-PCR procedure. The first two PCR rounds used TRBV1-TRBV30 primers with a Cbeta primer, 9 to 11 cycles each. TCRdb recomputed calls from the multiplex PCR reads with MiXCR, one row per CDR3 protein. This table holds about 310,000 distinct CDR3 sequences, nearly 60% found once. Study-wide findings and caveats: The difference in top-250-clone fraction between tumors and blood was significant, favoring tumors (p = 0.039).

The TCR was taken from a woman in her 30s with primary liver carcinoma and hepatitis B virus infection. The chain combines TRBV12-3 or TRBV12-4 with TRBJ2-2, with 14 bases aligning to TRBD2. Sequenced input: peripheral blood. The CDR3 here is CASSSGLAGVEGTGELFF. Here the CDR3 DNA reads TGTGCCAGCAGTTCGGGACTAGCGGGAGTTGAGGGTACCGGGGAGCTGTTTTTT.